The 27 T cell receptor beta chains presented below share a single source sample, sequenced in a study of siplizumab effects on memory and regulatory T cells. The assay was immunoSEQ multiplex PCR, and TCRdb's table has in-frame clones only and misses some. The data contain 100,000 or so clones, 85% to 95% of them seen just once; the ten biggest clones take up 0.32%. Source material: CD4+ T cells sorted from blood. Receptors were obtained from a human donor in good health.

CDR3: CASRSNNGPIYEQYF. The CDR3 region has the DNA TGTGCCAGCAGATCGAATAATGGTCCCATCTACGAGCAGTACTTC. The rearrangement joins TRBV27 to TRBJ2-7; D is ambiguous. Germline V CDR1 and CDR2: MNHEY, SMNVEV (reference sequence). The CDR3 covers 15 residues. Trimming cost V 6 bases and J 3 bases, with 18 bases left between them.

The chain links TRBV6-5 to TRBJ1-5, with TRBD1 matching over 7 bases. From germline, CDR1 is MNHEY and CDR2 SVGAGI. V lost 7 bases and J lost 9; bases outside the gene matches: 12. This CDR3 spans 14 amino acids. CDR3 DNA sequence: TGTGCCAGCACCCCCGACAGGGCGGGTAGGCCCCAGCATTTT. Translating gives CASTPDRAGRPQHF.

The rearrangement uses TRBV5-1 and TRBJ1-2; D perhaps matches TRBD1 (5 bases). Germline loops: CDR1 SGHRS, CDR2 YFSETQ. This CDR3 is built from 17 residues. Deletions cut 0 bases from V and 3 bases from J, with 18 bases between. CDR3 bases: TGCGCCAGCAGCTTGGTTCCAGGGCCTTCGGGGTACTATGGCTACACCTTC. Translated: CASSLVPGPSGYYGYTF.

J is TRBJ2-7 and V is TRBV7-9; D tentatively fits TRBD1 or TRBD2 (6 bases each). Trimming removed 8 bases at V and 5 bases at J, with 19 bases between. The CDR3 runs to 14 residues. CDR1 is SEHNR and CDR2 is FQNEAQ in the germline V gene (reference sequence). The CDR3 loop reads CASQSEWGAHEQYF. Written as DNA, the CDR3 is TGTGCCAGCCAGTCTGAATGGGGGGCACACGAGCAGTACTTC.

This clone was counted only a few times. CDR3 DNA sequence: TGTGCCAGCAGCTTTCTCCTAGCGGGAAGAGGCGGGGAGCTGTTTTTT. This gives the protein CASSFLLAGRGGELFF. The gene calls are TRBV11-2 and TRBJ2-2; 9 bases match TRBD2. V lost 3 bases, J lost 7 bases, and 9 bases stayed unmatched. The CDR3 spans 16 residues. Germline V lookup: CDR1 SGHAT, CDR2 FQNNGV.

This clone has a handful of counts. One end of the junction varies from germline; a read error may be responsible. The gene calls are TRBV20-1 and TRBJ1-6; D ambiguous. The germline V gene has CDR1 DFQATT and CDR2 SNEGSKA (reference sequence). This CDR3 spans 8 amino acids. This chain's CDR3 is CSAGLLSF. Written as DNA, the CDR3 is TGCAGTGCTGGGCTTCTGTCCTTT.

The CDR3 DNA sequence: TGTGCCTCCGCCGGGAAAAGTAACACTGAAGCTTTCTTT. Translating it yields CASAGKSNTEAFF. The chain carries TRBV6-6 and TRBJ1-1; no firm D call. The CDR3 contains 13 residues. V dropped 11 bases and J dropped 2 bases, with 15 bases sitting between them. Germline V CDR1 and CDR2: MNHNY, SVGAGI (reference sequence).

The chain recombines TRBV6-1 with TRBJ1-5; D unresolved. The V and J ends lost 8 bases and 0 bases respectively, with 14 bases between them. The CDR3 loop spans 15 amino acids. CDR1 is MNHNS, CDR2 SASEGT, per germline. CDR3 DNA: TGTGCCAGCCAGTCCGGCGGGATTAGCAATCAGCCCCAGCATTTT. As protein: CASQSGGISNQPQHF.

This sequence joins TRBV5-1 and TRBJ2-2; tentatively, D is TRBD1 (6 bases). V dropped 4 bases and J dropped 1 base, with 8 bases sitting between them. The germline V gene encodes CDR1 SGHRS and CDR2 YFSETQ. This CDR3 region has 14 residues. The CDR3 reads CASSGRGNTGELFF. The CDR3 DNA sequence: TGCGCCAGCAGCGGCAGGGGGAACACCGGGGAGCTGTTTTTT.

This clone has only a few counts. The rearrangement joins TRBV6-6 to TRBJ1-1; D gene ambiguous. The CDR3 length is 15 residues. CDR1 and CDR2 from the germline V gene are MNHNY and SVGAGI (reference sequence). Trimming removed 0 bases from V and 1 base from J, with 9 bases in between. The CDR3 reads CASSYSWGANTEAFF. The CDR3 DNA follows: TGTGCCAGCAGTTACTCGTGGGGAGCGAACACTGAAGCTTTCTTT.

This rearrangement joins TRBV5-1 to TRBJ1-2; D gene uncertain. V gave up 0 bases and J gave up 2 bases, with 8 bases separating them. CDR1 and CDR2 (germline): SGHRS, YFSETQ. The CDR3 is 14 residues long. Here the CDR3 reads CASSLELGNYGYTF. DNA for the CDR3: TGCGCCAGCAGCTTGGAATTGGGGAACTATGGCTACACCTTC.

The V gene is TRBV30, the J gene TRBJ2-7, with D possibly TRBD2 on 6 matching bases. From germline, CDR1 is GTSNPN and CDR2 SVGIG (reference sequence). The CDR3 spans 15 residues. V was clipped by 0 bases and J by 4 bases, with 16 bases between them. The CDR3 spells CAWSVVSSGKYEQYF. DNA of the CDR3: TGTGCCTGGAGTGTTGTGAGTAGCGGCAAATACGAGCAGTACTTC.

This clone appeared once. The gene calls are TRBV6-5 and TRBJ1-1; D is ambiguous. Trimming cost V 10 bases and J 0 bases, with 15 bases left between them. The CDR3 length is 14 residues. Germline loops: CDR1 MNHEY, CDR2 SVGAGI. CDR3: CATGSGLLNTEAFF. Written as DNA, the CDR3 is TGTGCCACCGGTTCCGGGCTCCTGAACACTGAAGCTTTCTTT.

V gene TRBV15 combines with J gene TRBJ1-1; perhaps TRBD1 as D (6 bases). Germline loops: CDR1 LNHNV, CDR2 YYDKDF (reference sequence). CDR3 length equals 13 residues. V lost 9 bases, J lost 0 bases, and 11 bases lay in between. CDR3 sequence reads: CATSQGLNTEAFF. DNA of the CDR3: TGTGCCACTTCACAGGGCCTGAACACTGAAGCTTTCTTT.

This rearrangement joins TRBV4-2 to TRBJ1-2, with TRBD1 identical over 7 bases. After removal of 4 bases from V and 8 bases from J, the junction contained 13 bases not matched to a gene. The V gene's germline CDR1 is LGHNA and CDR2 YNFKEQ. CDR3 size: 15 residues. The CDR3 spells CASSPTGVPLQGYTF. The CDR3 bases are TGTGCCAGCAGCCCAACAGGGGTCCCCCTCCAAGGCTACACCTTC.

The rearrangement uses TRBV6-5 and TRBJ2-1; D call uncertain. The V and J ends lost 5 bases and 10 bases respectively, with 21 bases between them. Germline CDR1 reads MNHEY; CDR2 reads SVGAGI. The CDR3 covers 15 residues. CDR3 bases: TGTGCCAGCAGTCGCTCCTGGAGCGCCGGGTTGGAGCAGTTCTTC. It yields the protein CASSRSWSAGLEQFF.

The chain recombines TRBV27 with TRBJ2-1; D call uncertain. V was trimmed by 3 bases and J by 0 bases, leaving 9 bases between them. CDR1 and CDR2 from the germline V gene are MNHEY and SMNVEV (reference sequence). This CDR3 spans 15 amino acids. DNA for the CDR3: TGTGCCAGCAGTTTCTTCAGAAGCTCCTACAATGAGCAGTTCTTC. Protein sequence: CASSFFRSSYNEQFF.

This sequence joins TRBV6-9 and TRBJ2-3; possibly TRBD2 for D (6 bases). The V gene's germline CDR1 is MNHGY and CDR2 SVAAGI. CDR3 length: 13 amino acids. V lost 3 bases to trimming and J lost 5 bases, with 9 bases between them. The CDR3 reads CASSYRAGDTQYF. In nucleotides, the CDR3 is TGTGCCAGCAGTTACAGAGCGGGAGATACGCAGTATTTT.

The chain employs TRBV4-1 and TRBJ2-3; the D gene is possibly TRBD2 (5 bases). Trimming removed 2 bases at V and 0 bases at J, with 24 bases between. Germline lookup yields CDR1 MGHRA and CDR2 YSYEKL. CDR3 length equals 20 residues. The CDR3 bases are TGCGCCAGCAGCCAACCAAATTTAGCGAGAAACATGAATAGCACAGATACGCAGTATTTT. It yields the protein CASSQPNLARNMNSTDTQYF.

V gene TRBV7-3 combines with J gene TRBJ2-2; 7 bases are a match to TRBD1. The germline V gene encodes CDR1 SGHTA and CDR2 FQGTGA. The CDR3 is made up of 17 amino acids. V lost 2 bases, J lost 3 bases, and 9 bases stayed unmatched. Written as DNA, the CDR3 is TGTGCCAGCAGCTTACTGGGACAGAGAACTTACACCGGGGAGCTGTTTTTT. Translation gives CASSLLGQRTYTGELFF.

V and J are TRBV20-1 and TRBJ1-2, with a weak D call TRBD1 (6 bases). The CDR3 length is 11 residues. Germline assignment: CDR1 DFQATT and CDR2 SNEGSKA (reference sequence). V shed 6 bases and J shed 7 bases, with 12 bases lying between them. The CDR3 region is CSAGGRRGYTF. The CDR3 bases are TGCAGTGCCGGGGGGCGGCGTGGCTACACCTTC.

The J gene is TRBJ2-3, the V gene TRBV19; TRBD2 aligns across 9 bases. With V trimmed by 3 bases and J by 2 bases, 3 bases remained unmatched. CDR1 and CDR2 (germline): LNHDA, SQIVND (reference sequence). The CDR3 spans 15 residues. CDR3 DNA: TGTGCCAGTAGTATTCCTAGCGGGAACACAGATACGCAGTATTTT. Protein product: CASSIPSGNTDTQYF.

The chain is built from TRBV7-8 and TRBJ2-1; 7 bases agree with TRBD2. Trimming removed 1 base from V and 8 bases from J; junction bases left unmatched: 5. This CDR3 region has 14 residues. Germline CDR1 SGHVS, CDR2 FQNEAQ. The CDR3 protein is CASSLETSSHEQFF. The CDR3 region has the DNA TGTGCCAGCAGCTTAGAGACTAGCTCCCATGAGCAGTTCTTC.

V usage is TRBV6-1 and J usage is TRBJ1-2, with 12 positions matching TRBD1. CDR1 and CDR2 (germline): MNHNS, SASEGT. This CDR3 region has 14 residues. Unmatched junction bases numbered 7, after V lost 7 bases and J lost 7 bases. The CDR3 region has the DNA TGTGCCAGCATTCCCGGGACAGGGGGCACTGGCTACACCTTC. This sequence encodes CASIPGTGGTGYTF.

This clone was counted once. This chain joins TRBV30 and TRBJ2-7; 12 bases are a match to TRBD2. V dropped 7 bases and J dropped 6; count of bases not matched to a gene: 7. CDR1 and CDR2 (germline): GTSNPN, SVGIG (reference sequence). This CDR3 region has 13 residues. Here the CDR3 DNA reads TGTGCCTCTTCTAGCGGGAGGGGCTTCGAGCAGTACTTC. Translation: CASSSGRGFEQYF.

The chain joins TRBV2 to TRBJ2-6, with unresolved D. Germline V gene data show CDR1 as SNHLY and CDR2 as FYNNEI. The V and J ends lost 8 bases and 2 bases respectively, with 7 bases between them. The CDR3 is made up of 13 amino acids. The CDR3 loop is CASPPPGANVLTF. CDR3 DNA: TGTGCCAGCCCCCCGCCTGGGGCCAACGTCCTGACTTTC.

The chain carries TRBV28 and TRBJ1-5, with D tentatively TRBD1 (6 bases). The CDR3 consists of 15 residues. CDR1 MDHEN and CDR2 SYDVKM come from the germline V gene. The V gene lost 6 bases and the J gene lost 0 bases, with 12 bases spanning the gap. CDR3 loop: CASRGGQYSNQPQHF. CDR3 DNA: TGTGCCAGCAGGGGAGGACAGTATAGCAATCAGCCCCAGCATTTT.